This T cell receptor beta chain was captured in a study of CD8 T cells in ankylosing spondylitis. This CDR3 has 14 residues. CDR1 is SEHNR and CDR2 is FQNEAQ in the germline V gene (reference sequence). V was clipped by 2 bases and J by 4 bases, with 11 bases between them. Via MiXCR, TCRdb re-called the 5' RACE reads, giving one row per CDR3 protein. The table lists roughly 220,000 distinct CDR3 sequences, 15% to 20% of them singletons. General study findings and limits: Ankylosing spondylitis blood appeared to carry a characteristic TCR beta motif of several highly homologous variants. Reactive arthritis synovial fluid and blood previously showed some of these motif variants. Disease-linked clones displayed a CD8+ phenotype and appeared relatively rarely in peripheral blood.

This clonotype has only a few counts. No antigen is known for it. The receptor's source is a male donor with ankylosing spondylitis. The V gene is TRBV7-9, the J gene TRBJ1-1; tentative D call: TRBD1 (6 bases). Sequenced: blood, either unsorted or a sorted T cell fraction (not recorded which). The CDR3 sequence is CASSLIQGTTEAFF. CDR3 bases: TGTGCCAGCAGCTTAATTCAGGGGACCACTGAAGCTTTCTTT.